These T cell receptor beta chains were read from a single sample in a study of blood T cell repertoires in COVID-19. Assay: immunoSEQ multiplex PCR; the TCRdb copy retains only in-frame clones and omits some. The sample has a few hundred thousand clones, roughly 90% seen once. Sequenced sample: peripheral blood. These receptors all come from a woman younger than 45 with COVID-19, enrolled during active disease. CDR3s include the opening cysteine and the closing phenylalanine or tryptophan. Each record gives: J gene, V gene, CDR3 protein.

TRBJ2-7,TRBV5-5,CASTPGQGRGYEQYF
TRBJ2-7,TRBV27,CASTRSWGGAYEQYF
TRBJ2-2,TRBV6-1,CASSEAIRGYTGELFF
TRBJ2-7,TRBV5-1,CASSPGADLEQYF
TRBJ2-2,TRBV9,CASSVERGRSGAGELFF
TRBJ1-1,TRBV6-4,CASSASPVNTEAFF
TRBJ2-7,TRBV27,CASGRNGRDYEQYF
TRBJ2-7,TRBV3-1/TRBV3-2,CASSRTEGGPGGEQYF
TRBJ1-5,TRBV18,CASSPGRDQPQHF
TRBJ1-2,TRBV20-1,CSATTGRLYTF
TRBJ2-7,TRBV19,CASSVQGYEQYF
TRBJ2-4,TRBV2,CASRAGTSTNIQYF
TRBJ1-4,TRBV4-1,CASSMGQGNEKLFF
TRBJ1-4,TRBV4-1,CASSQDPLTGGVGRTNEKLFF
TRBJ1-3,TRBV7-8,CASSFLTEGNTIYF
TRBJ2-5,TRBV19,CASSLITGGETQYF
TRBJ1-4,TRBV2,CASSEQGRTNEKLFF
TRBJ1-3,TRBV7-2,CASSLVDSGNTIYF
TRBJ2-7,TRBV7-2,CASSLVAGGSYEQYF
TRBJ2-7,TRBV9,CASSVEGTGSYEQYF
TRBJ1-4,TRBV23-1,CAGPLEVGEKLFF
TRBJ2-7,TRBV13,CASSSLAGEPYEQYF
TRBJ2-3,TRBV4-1,CASSQVFRDRVISTDTQYF
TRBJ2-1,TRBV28,CASTFRVSSYNEQFF
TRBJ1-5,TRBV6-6,CASSSNRVGNQPQHF
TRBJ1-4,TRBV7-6,CATSQADEKLFF
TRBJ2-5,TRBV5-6,CASSHTSGSKETQYF
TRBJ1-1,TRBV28,CASSAWGPRGTEAFF
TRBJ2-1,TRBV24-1,CATSDSQGAPRNEQFF
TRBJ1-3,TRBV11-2,CASSLARPGNTIYF
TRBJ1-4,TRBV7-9,CASSLDREKEKLFF
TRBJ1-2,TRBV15,CATGKPGEGRTGYTF
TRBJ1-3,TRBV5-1,CASSLGVTKSGNTIYF
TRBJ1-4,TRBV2,CASSLTGVDNEKLFF
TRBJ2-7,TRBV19,CASKTSGKTYEQYF
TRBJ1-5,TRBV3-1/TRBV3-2,CASSYRGGNQPQHF
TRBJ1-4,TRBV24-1,CATSDFQGNEKLFF
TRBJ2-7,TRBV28,CASRYGAPYEQYF
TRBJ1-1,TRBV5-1,CASSLAAGGKDPMNTEAFF
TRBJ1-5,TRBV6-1,CASSEGASSQPQHF
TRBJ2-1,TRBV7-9,CASSFRDRPYNEQFF
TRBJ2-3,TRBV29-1,CSVERASGVPPDTQYF
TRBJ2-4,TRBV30,CAGQGDGVNIQYF
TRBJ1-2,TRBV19,CASSRDRGYGYTF
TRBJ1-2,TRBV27,CASSSPLEKYGYTF
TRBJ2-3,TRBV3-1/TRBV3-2,CASRRTSTDTQYF
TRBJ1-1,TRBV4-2,CASSQGQGMNTEAFF
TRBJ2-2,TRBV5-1,CASSPGVTGELFF
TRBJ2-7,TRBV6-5,CASMRGIHYEQYF
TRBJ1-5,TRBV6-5,CASSSRGQGNFQPQHF
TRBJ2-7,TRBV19,CASSIRGEQYF
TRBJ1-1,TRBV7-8,CASSYSRDGGVSF
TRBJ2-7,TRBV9,CASSPGQGLYYEQYF
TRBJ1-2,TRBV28,CASSSRGIEGYTF
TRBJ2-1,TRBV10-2,CASSDQTSGINEQFF
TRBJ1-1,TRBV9,CASSVAEGEAFF
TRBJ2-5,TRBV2,CASSDRRGETQYF